The 5 T cell receptor beta chains presented below share a single source sample, sequenced in a study of blood T cell repertoires in COVID-19. Profiling relied on immunoSEQ multiplex PCR, and the TCRdb table lists in-frame clones only, not all of them. The sample carries approximately 94,000 clones, roughly 87% recorded once. The sequenced sample was peripheral blood. Every receptor here comes from a man younger than 45 in a cohort sampled during active COVID-19.

V usage is TRBV9 and J usage is TRBJ2-7; TRBD1 aligns across 9 bases. Germline V gives CDR1 SGDLS, CDR2 YYNGEE. The CDR3 extends over 15 amino acids. V gave up 3 bases and J gave up 6 bases; unmatched junction bases: 10. The CDR3 is CASSASPGQGAEQYF. DNA for the CDR3: TGTGCCAGCAGCGCGAGCCCGGGACAGGGAGCCGAGCAGTACTTC.

The V and J genes are TRBV19 and TRBJ2-1; tentatively, D is TRBD1 (7 bases). The V end was cut by 6 bases, the J end by 7 bases, with 16 bases between. CDR3 length: 14 residues. Germline CDR1 is LNHDA and CDR2 is SQIVND (reference sequence). The CDR3 DNA sequence: TGTGCCAGTAGCGCAGGGGGGCTCCGGAATGAGCAGTTCTTC. Protein product: CASSAGGLRNEQFF. The variable domain in full, completed from reference TRBV19 and TRBJ2-1, reads DGGITQSPKYLFRKEGQNVTLSCEQNLNHDAMYWYRQDPGQGLRLIYYSQIVNDFQKGDIAEGYSVSREKKESFPLTVTSAQKNPTAFYLCASSAGGLRNEQFFGPGTRLTVL.

The chain uses TRBV25-1 and TRBJ2-2; TRBD2 is a possible D gene (6 bases). From germline, CDR1 is MGHDK and CDR2 SYGVNS. V lost 1 base and J 6 bases, leaving 12 bases between the germline ends. The CDR3 covers 15 residues. This CDR3 reads CASSESGVRAGELFF. The CDR3 bases are TGTGCCAGCAGTGAATCGGGAGTACGGGCCGGGGAGCTGTTTTTT.

The chain combines TRBV6-5 with TRBJ1-1; D remains ambiguous. CDR3 length: 14 amino acids. The V gene lost 0 bases and the J gene lost 1 base, with 6 bases spanning the gap. CDR1 MNHEY and CDR2 SVGAGI come from the germline V gene. CDR3 residues: CASSYSTRNTEAFF. The CDR3 DNA follows: TGTGCCAGCAGTTACTCGACTCGGAACACTGAAGCTTTCTTT.

The table lists this clone with a few counts. This sequence joins TRBV30 and TRBJ2-1, with D possibly matching TRBD2 (6 bases). The ends were cut back, 4 bases at V and 3 bases at J, with 13 bases in the middle. This CDR3 has 14 residues. The germline V gene has CDR1 GTSNPN and CDR2 SVGIG (reference sequence). Here the CDR3 reads CAWTPAAGYNEQFF. The CDR3 bases are TGTGCCTGGACCCCCGCAGCGGGCTACAATGAGCAGTTCTTC.